Listed below are T cell receptor beta chains from one sample, sequenced in a study of blood T cells in healthy people across ages. TCRdb recomputed calls from the 5' RACE reads with MiXCR, one row per CDR3 protein. The sample holds 800,000 to 900,000 distinct CDR3 sequences, about 59% seen once. Material: blood. All receptors derive from a man aged 30 to 45 in good health. Both conserved end residues are part of each CDR3. A D gene is named only where the DNA matches it firmly. The size entry is marked missing in some rows and otherwise reads once, few, many or a size class.

j_call: TRBJ1-6; clone_size: -; v_call: TRBV5-1; d_call: -; cdr3_aa: CASSLGDVRNNSPLHF; cdr3_nt: TGCGCCAGCAGCTTGGGGGACGTAAGGAATAATTCACCCCTCCACTTT
j_call: TRBJ2-3; clone_size: -; v_call: TRBV29-1; d_call: -; cdr3_aa: CSVGGGVSPSTDSQYF; cdr3_nt: TGCAGCGTTGGAGGTGGGGTCAGCCCTAGCACAGATTCGCAGTATTTT
j_call: TRBJ1-4; clone_size: -; v_call: TRBV7-9; d_call: TRBD1; cdr3_aa: CASSFTAGQGIEKLFF; cdr3_nt: TGTGCCAGCAGCTTCACAGCGGGACAGGGGATCGAAAAACTGTTTTTT
j_call: TRBJ2-1; clone_size: -; v_call: TRBV5-5; d_call: TRBD1; cdr3_aa: CASTSEQGARHEQFF; cdr3_nt: TGTGCCAGCACCTCCGAGCAGGGGGCGAGGCATGAGCAGTTCTTC
j_call: TRBJ2-5; clone_size: -; v_call: TRBV20-1; d_call: -; cdr3_aa: CSARDLILKETQYF; cdr3_nt: TGCAGTGCTAGAGATCTGATCTTGAAAGAGACCCAGTACTTC
j_call: TRBJ2-3; clone_size: -; v_call: TRBV6-2/TRBV6-3; d_call: TRBD2; cdr3_aa: CASSLRTSGVAGTQYF; cdr3_nt: TGTGCCAGCAGTCTCCGGACTAGCGGGGTTGCGGGGACGCAGTATTTT
j_call: TRBJ1-2; clone_size: -; v_call: TRBV7-2; d_call: TRBD1; cdr3_aa: CASSPHRLDRGDGYTF; cdr3_nt: TGTGCCAGCAGCCCTCATAGACTGGACAGGGGGGATGGCTACACCTTC
j_call: TRBJ2-7; clone_size: -; v_call: TRBV7-8; d_call: -; cdr3_aa: CATTVGRGESYEQYF; cdr3_nt: TGTGCCACTACGGTAGGGAGAGGGGAATCCTACGAGCAGTACTTC
j_call: TRBJ1-1; clone_size: once; v_call: TRBV20-1; d_call: TRBD1; cdr3_aa: CSAMNRGDTEAFF; cdr3_nt: TGCAGTGCTATGAACAGGGGGGACACTGAAGCTTTCTTT
j_call: TRBJ2-7; clone_size: -; v_call: TRBV7-2; d_call: TRBD1; cdr3_aa: CASSLENRGTDEQYF; cdr3_nt: TGTGCCAGCAGCTTAGAGAACAGGGGGACAGACGAGCAGTACTTC
j_call: TRBJ2-3; clone_size: many; v_call: TRBV4-3; d_call: -; cdr3_aa: CASSQALGTQYF; cdr3_nt: TGCGCCAGCAGCCAAGCCCTTGGTACGCAGTATTTT
j_call: TRBJ2-1; clone_size: few; v_call: TRBV4-3; d_call: -; cdr3_aa: CASSQDRFYNEQFF; cdr3_nt: TGCGCCAGCAGCCAAGATCGGTTTTACAATGAGCAGTTCTTC
j_call: TRBJ1-2; clone_size: few; v_call: TRBV6-2/TRBV6-3; d_call: -; cdr3_aa: CASSFFASRDPYGYTF; cdr3_nt: TGTGCCAGCAGTTTCTTTGCTAGCCGGGACCCGTATGGCTACACCTTC
j_call: TRBJ1-6; clone_size: -; v_call: TRBV28; d_call: -; cdr3_aa: CASRPAGQLPLHF; cdr3_nt: TGTGCCAGCAGACCGGCAGGACAACTACCCCTCCACTTT
j_call: TRBJ2-5; clone_size: many; v_call: TRBV20-1; d_call: TRBD2; cdr3_aa: CSAGGASGGREQETQYF; cdr3_nt: TGCAGTGCTGGGGGAGCTAGCGGGGGCCGGGAACAAGAGACCCAGTACTTC
j_call: TRBJ2-5; clone_size: -; v_call: TRBV7-8; d_call: TRBD2; cdr3_aa: CASRPTSGRALVRETQYF; cdr3_nt: TGTGCCAGCAGACCGACTAGCGGGAGGGCCCTCGTTAGAGAGACCCAGTACTTC
j_call: TRBJ1-4; clone_size: -; v_call: TRBV12-3/TRBV12-4; d_call: TRBD1; cdr3_aa: CASSGDRGATNEKLFF; cdr3_nt: TGTGCCAGCAGTGGGGACAGGGGAGCGACTAATGAAAAACTGTTTTTT
j_call: TRBJ2-3; clone_size: -; v_call: TRBV24-1; d_call: -; cdr3_aa: CATSGLRDVMRTQYF; cdr3_nt: TGTGCCACCAGTGGTTTGCGGGATGTCATGAGGACGCAGTATTTT
j_call: TRBJ2-7; clone_size: -; v_call: TRBV27; d_call: TRBD1; cdr3_aa: CASSPWTGESSYEQYF; cdr3_nt: TGTGCCAGCAGTCCTTGGACAGGCGAGAGCTCCTACGAGCAGTACTTC
j_call: TRBJ2-7; clone_size: -; v_call: TRBV20-1; d_call: TRBD1; cdr3_aa: CSARDAGQGGYEQYF; cdr3_nt: TGCAGTGCTAGGGACGCTGGACAGGGGGGGTACGAGCAGTACTTC
j_call: TRBJ2-7; clone_size: -; v_call: TRBV28; d_call: TRBD2; cdr3_aa: CASSSGLAGPNYEQYF; cdr3_nt: TGTGCCAGCAGTTCGGGACTAGCGGGTCCAAACTACGAGCAGTACTTC
j_call: TRBJ2-7; clone_size: -; v_call: TRBV3-1; d_call: -; cdr3_aa: CASSQGLGRYF; cdr3_nt: TGTGCCAGCAGCCAAGGTCTAGGGCGGTACTTC
j_call: TRBJ2-7; clone_size: -; v_call: TRBV28; d_call: -; cdr3_aa: CASSTDRFAYEQYF; cdr3_nt: TGTGCCAGCAGCACAGACAGGTTCGCCTACGAGCAGTACTTC
j_call: TRBJ2-3; clone_size: -; v_call: TRBV7-2; d_call: TRBD2; cdr3_aa: CASSSRLAGRPSTDTQYF; cdr3_nt: TGTGCCAGCAGCTCCCGACTAGCGGGCCGGCCTAGCACAGATACGCAGTATTTT
j_call: TRBJ2-1; clone_size: -; v_call: TRBV29-1; d_call: TRBD2; cdr3_aa: CSVESGGDSYNEQFF; cdr3_nt: TGCAGCGTTGAGAGCGGGGGGGACTCCTACAATGAGCAGTTCTTC
j_call: TRBJ1-5; clone_size: -; v_call: TRBV9; d_call: -; cdr3_aa: CASGVGNQPQHF; cdr3_nt: TGTGCCAGCGGGGTCGGCAATCAGCCCCAGCATTTT
j_call: TRBJ1-2; clone_size: -; v_call: TRBV7-9; d_call: TRBD1; cdr3_aa: CASSLGQGAAYGYTF; cdr3_nt: TGTGCCAGCAGCTTGGGACAGGGGGCTGCCTATGGCTACACCTTC
j_call: TRBJ2-3; clone_size: -; v_call: TRBV20-1; d_call: TRBD1; cdr3_aa: CSAPPDWDRPTDTQYF; cdr3_nt: TGCAGTGCTCCTCCCGACTGGGACAGACCCACAGATACGCAGTATTTT
j_call: TRBJ2-5; clone_size: few; v_call: TRBV7-3; d_call: TRBD1; cdr3_aa: CASSPTGKQETQYF; cdr3_nt: TGTGCCAGCAGCCCGACAGGGAAGCAAGAGACCCAGTACTTC
j_call: TRBJ2-5; clone_size: -; v_call: TRBV12-3/TRBV12-4; d_call: -; cdr3_aa: CASSRTDGSETQYF; cdr3_nt: TGTGCCAGCAGTCGTACCGACGGCTCAGAGACCCAGTACTTC
j_call: TRBJ2-3; clone_size: -; v_call: TRBV7-9; d_call: -; cdr3_aa: CASSLTTTDTQYF; cdr3_nt: TGTGCCAGCAGCCTGACAACCACAGATACGCAGTATTTT
j_call: TRBJ1-5; clone_size: -; v_call: TRBV20-1; d_call: TRBD1; cdr3_aa: CSAGRGRINQPQHF; cdr3_nt: TGCAGTGCTGGGAGGGGGCGCATCAATCAGCCCCAGCATTTT
j_call: TRBJ2-7; clone_size: few; v_call: TRBV12-3/TRBV12-4; d_call: -; cdr3_aa: CASSPQAVSYEQYF; cdr3_nt: TGTGCCAGCAGTCCCCAGGCAGTCTCCTACGAGCAGTACTTC
j_call: TRBJ2-1; clone_size: -; v_call: TRBV6-6; d_call: TRBD2; cdr3_aa: CASSSGLGNEQFF; cdr3_nt: TGTGCCAGCAGTTCGGGACTAGGGAATGAGCAGTTCTTC
j_call: TRBJ2-3; clone_size: -; v_call: TRBV5-1; d_call: -; cdr3_aa: CASSGIGTVSEDTQYF; cdr3_nt: TGCGCCAGCAGCGGAATAGGGACTGTCTCGGAAGATACGCAGTATTTT
j_call: TRBJ1-2; clone_size: -; v_call: TRBV9; d_call: TRBD1; cdr3_aa: CASSVSRTGANNYGYTF; cdr3_nt: TGCGCCAGCAGCGTTTCGAGGACAGGGGCGAATAACTATGGCTACACCTTC
j_call: TRBJ2-6; clone_size: -; v_call: TRBV25-1; d_call: -; cdr3_aa: CASRGGAEANVLTF; cdr3_nt: TGTGCCAGCAGGGGCGGGGCGGAGGCCAACGTCCTGACTTTC
j_call: TRBJ2-2; clone_size: -; v_call: TRBV6-2/TRBV6-3; d_call: TRBD1; cdr3_aa: CASTQGATGELFF; cdr3_nt: TGTGCCAGTACACAGGGGGCCACCGGGGAGCTGTTTTTT
j_call: TRBJ2-5; clone_size: once; v_call: TRBV12-3/TRBV12-4; d_call: -; cdr3_aa: CASSPSSIEEQYF; cdr3_nt: TGTGCCAGCAGTCCTTCCTCGATCGAGGAGCAGTACTTC
j_call: TRBJ2-3; clone_size: -; v_call: TRBV9; d_call: -; cdr3_aa: CASSVGTRGPDTQYF; cdr3_nt: TGTGCCAGCAGCGTAGGGACTAGGGGGCCAGATACGCAGTATTTT
j_call: TRBJ2-2; clone_size: -; v_call: TRBV12-3/TRBV12-4; d_call: TRBD1; cdr3_aa: CASTFGTGSTGELFF; cdr3_nt: TGTGCCAGCACCTTCGGGACAGGGAGCACCGGGGAGCTGTTTTTT
j_call: TRBJ2-7; clone_size: -; v_call: TRBV4-3; d_call: -; cdr3_aa: CASSHGLLINEQYF; cdr3_nt: TGCGCCAGCAGCCACGGACTCCTCATCAATGAGCAGTACTTC
j_call: TRBJ2-3; clone_size: -; v_call: TRBV11-2; d_call: TRBD2; cdr3_aa: CASSSGRIAGAPQYF; cdr3_nt: TGTGCCAGCAGCTCGGGGAGAATAGCGGGGGCCCCGCAGTATTTT
j_call: TRBJ1-6; clone_size: -; v_call: TRBV28; d_call: -; cdr3_aa: CASTLSGGAKGSRALHF; cdr3_nt: TGTGCCAGCACTTTATCTGGGGGGGCCAAGGGGAGTCGGGCCCTCCACTTT
j_call: TRBJ2-7; clone_size: few; v_call: TRBV24-1; d_call: TRBD2; cdr3_aa: CATSAPSAGGPYEQYF; cdr3_nt: TGTGCCACCAGTGCCCCCTCGGCGGGGGGCCCGTACGAGCAGTACTTC
j_call: TRBJ2-7; clone_size: -; v_call: TRBV10-3; d_call: -; cdr3_aa: CAISESRPRQTYEQYF; cdr3_nt: TGTGCCATCAGTGAGTCGAGGCCCAGACAGACCTACGAGCAGTACTTC
j_call: TRBJ2-7; clone_size: -; v_call: TRBV25-1; d_call: -; cdr3_aa: CASNLGPGSEQYF; cdr3_nt: TGTGCCAGCAACCTAGGTCCGGGCAGCGAGCAGTACTTC
j_call: TRBJ2-7; clone_size: few; v_call: TRBV4-3; d_call: -; cdr3_aa: CASSQVEGTYEQYF; cdr3_nt: TGCGCCAGCAGCCAAGTGGAGGGGACCTACGAGCAGTACTTC
j_call: TRBJ2-7; clone_size: -; v_call: TRBV5-1; d_call: -; cdr3_aa: CASRRAGAQDEQYF; cdr3_nt: TGCGCCAGCAGACGGGCAGGAGCTCAGGACGAGCAGTACTTC
j_call: TRBJ2-3; clone_size: -; v_call: TRBV14; d_call: -; cdr3_aa: CASSQIFGPDTQYF; cdr3_nt: TGTGCCAGCAGCCAAATCTTCGGTCCTGATACGCAGTATTTT